This T cell receptor beta chain appears in the sequencing data of a study of cytomegalovirus exposure and HLA in healthy donors. Both 60 Vbeta primers and 13 Jbeta primers went into the PCR. Method: immunoSEQ multiplex PCR; TCRdb's copy keeps in-frame clones and lacks some. The profile covers about 200,000 clones, with about 88% appearing a single time and approximately 0.31% taken by the ten largest. CDR1 is MDHEN, CDR2 SYDVKM, per germline. CDR3 length: 12 residues. V shed 5 bases and J shed 5 bases, with 9 bases lying between them. The rearrangement uses TRBV28 and TRBJ1-2; unclear D gene. Material: PBMCs. This TCR was sampled from a young woman in good health and CMV-seronegative. CDR3 nucleotide sequence: TGTGCCAGCAGTATCAACACATATGGCTACACCTTC. As protein: CASSINTYGYTF.